This T cell receptor beta chain is drawn from a study of response to subunit inactivated influenza vaccine. CDR3 length: 13 amino acids. The germline V gene has CDR1 ENHRY and CDR2 SYGVKD. Trimming took 8 bases from V and 0 from J, leaving 10 bases between them. A single record per CDR3 protein comes from TCRdb applying MiXCR to the RT-PCR reads. The sample lists approximately 500,000 distinct CDR3 sequences; around 15% were seen once. The origin of this receptor is a man aged 50 or older who received an inactivated influenza vaccine. Sequencing was performed on PBMCs from blood, taken about 12 days after vaccination. The chain has TRBV10-3 and TRBJ1-1; no clear D gene. The CDR3: CAIRSYMNTEAFF. For the CDR3, the DNA is TGTGCCATCCGGTCCTACATGAACACTGAAGCTTTCTTT.